This T cell receptor beta chain came from a study of shared T cell receptors in the human thymus. Assay: immunoSEQ multiplex PCR; the TCRdb copy retains only in-frame clones and omits some. Found here are roughly 560,000 clones, about 80% of them singletons; the top ten hold about 0.012%. The V gene end was trimmed by 5 bases and the J gene end by 6 bases; junction bases not matched to a gene: 8. The germline CDR1 and CDR2 sequences are SEHNR and FQNEAQ (reference sequence). The CDR3 sequence is 15 residues long. This clone came up once. In addition, the sample was reused for a study of human thymus T cells. That study reports: Infants served as donors; they were healthy and Finnish and were having corrective surgery for congenital heart defects. The source of the thymus tissue was resections taken during corrective heart surgery. V and J gene usage appeared biased in thymic and blood repertoires. Reports from related research described highly overlapping thymic repertoires among unrelated individuals.

The sequenced sample consisted of thymocytes. This clonotype originated in a boy younger than two with a congenital heart defect. The chain couples TRBV7-9 to TRBJ2-2; 8 positions match TRBD2. The CDR3 bases are TGTGCCAGCAGCCCACCGGGACTAGTTCCCGGGGAGCTGTTTTTT. Protein sequence: CASSPPGLVPGELFF.